The TCR beta chain under discussion was sequenced for a study of T cells in Graves' hyperthyroidism and ophthalmopathy (dated by TCRdb to between 2018 and 2020). About the full investigation: Peripheral blood samples were taken at initial diagnosis, before any treatment was given. TCR V-J signatures able to tell the groups apart were searched for in a discovery cohort of 90 to 100 patients, of whom more than 40 had Graves' ophthalmopathy and under 65 had stable Graves' hyperthyroidism. Prospective prediction of ophthalmopathy was tested in an independent validation cohort of 18 hyperthyroidism patients and 17 patients who later progressed to ophthalmopathy. The 95 to 100 discovery patients were divided at random into training and test sets in a 7:3 ratio. Thyroid tissue and blood T-cell repertoires from more than five Graves' hyperthyroidism patients were also compared in the study. Following sampling, methimazole starting at 30 mg daily was given to hyperthyroidism patients, and high-dose intravenous methylprednisolone was given to ophthalmopathy patients. TCR Vbeta CDR3 sequencing of 120 to 150 peripheral blood samples (under 45 ophthalmopathy, approximately 80 hyperthyroidism and roughly 17 progressor patients) is reported in the paper.

General findings and caveats noted by the study authors: Most expanded thyroid clonotypes (frequency above 0.001) were also found in blood, which suggests that blood repertoires may mirror thyroid immune responses. In validation, progression to ophthalmopathy was predicted by the model with 70% to 71% sensitivity and approximately 78% specificity, a median of around 6.5 months before onset. No statistical method was used to set the sample size in advance, and investigators knew the group allocation. Ophthalmopathy was separated from stable hyperthyroidism by a 13 V-J signature model, with around 90% sensitivity and about 81% specificity obtained in cross-validation and 80%/75% obtained in testing.

Points on this clonotype: The target of this receptor is not known. No per-base quality is available; no much larger clone lies one base away.

Ophthalmopathy patients had moderately to severely active disease, with a Clinical Activity Score of 3 or more, a NOSPECS grade of 4 or more, and a disease duration of less than 3 months. Exclusion was applied to patients with uncontrolled infections, other autoimmune diseases, pregnancy or lactation. Diagnoses were based on clinical symptoms, serum thyroxine and TRAb, thyroid ultrasound and orbital computed tomography. PBMCs were isolated from 10 ml of fresh peripheral blood by Ficoll-Paque density gradient centrifugation. Total RNA was extracted with Trizol reagent, and quality was checked on an Agilent 2100 Bioanalyzer. TCR beta CDR3 regions were amplified from RNA transcripts. A first-round RT-PCR of the TCR CDR3 used the HTBI primer set with the Qiagen OneStep RT-PCR kit. Libraries were constructed in a second round of multiplex PCR, after which size selection and purification were carried out. Paired-end sequencing of the libraries was performed with 100 bp reads on an Illumina HiSeq2000. On the authors' methods: SOAPnuke was used to process the raw data, throwing out any read that contained adapters or uncalled bases, had a mean Phred below 15, or lacked an exact constant-primer or identifier match. COPE v1.2.5 was used to merge the high-quality paired reads, and each unique nucleotide sequence was defined as a clonotype. MiTCR v1.1 was used to align the clonotypes against IMGT TRBV, TRBD and TRBJ reference segments. The analysis included only V-J combinations with a frequency above 0.0001, which together covered roughly 99% of the repertoires. A TCS score was defined as the ratio between F50 (clonal expansion) and ExV (chaos), using BLOSUM62-based TCRdist between CDR3 peptides within each V-J. Welch's t-statistics and random forest reduced several hundred V-J features to fewer than 15, which were used in a naive Bayes classifier (R e1071). TCRdb reworked the public reads: Q25 trimming with fastp, MiXCR clone assembly, productive beta chains retained. For every CDR3 protein sequence, its rows merge into one entry that carries the most common genes and DNA. V and J calls and clone size were set by TCRdb, not the authors. This sample lists 400,000 or so distinct CDR3 sequences; 11% to 15% were detected once. Clones ranked in the top ten supply around 28% of the sample.

Sequences SGHAT (CDR1) and FQDESV (CDR2) are obtained from the germline V gene (reference sequence). Inclusive of the bounding cysteine and phenylalanine, the CDR3 is 15 residues long. Only the CDR3 DNA stays, 45 bases, in frame from base 1. V loses 7 bases, J loses 0 bases, and the germline ends lie 13 bases apart. The specimen was blood. The rearrangement joined TRBV11-1 to TRBJ2-1, with the D gene uncertain. The sequence derives from a man over 45 with Graves' ophthalmopathy. Read as DNA, the sequence is TGTGCCAGCAACTTGGCAAGGAGCTCCTACAATGAGCAGTTCTTC. Its translation is CASNLARSSYNEQFF.